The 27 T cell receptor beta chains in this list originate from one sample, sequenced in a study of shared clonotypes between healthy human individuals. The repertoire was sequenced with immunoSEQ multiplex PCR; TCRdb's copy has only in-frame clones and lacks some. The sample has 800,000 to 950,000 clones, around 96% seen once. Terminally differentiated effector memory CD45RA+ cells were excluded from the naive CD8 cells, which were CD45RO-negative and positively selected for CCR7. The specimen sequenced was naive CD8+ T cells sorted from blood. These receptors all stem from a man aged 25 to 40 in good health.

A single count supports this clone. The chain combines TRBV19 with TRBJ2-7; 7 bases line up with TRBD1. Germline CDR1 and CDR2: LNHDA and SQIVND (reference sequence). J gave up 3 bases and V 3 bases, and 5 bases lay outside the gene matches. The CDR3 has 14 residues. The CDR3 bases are TGTGCCAGTAGTATGGAGGCAGGGGGCTACGAGCAGTACTTC. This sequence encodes CASSMEAGGYEQYF.

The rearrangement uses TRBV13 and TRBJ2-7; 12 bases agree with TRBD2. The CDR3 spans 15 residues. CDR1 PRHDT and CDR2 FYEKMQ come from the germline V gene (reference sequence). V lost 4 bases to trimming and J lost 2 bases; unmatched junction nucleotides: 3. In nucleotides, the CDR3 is TGTGCCAGCAGCTCCCGACTAGCGGGGGCCTACGAGCAGTACTTC. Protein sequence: CASSSRLAGAYEQYF. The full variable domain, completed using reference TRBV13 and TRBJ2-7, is AAGVIQSPRHLIKEKRETATLKCYPIPRHDTVYWYQQGPGQDPQFLISFYEKMQSDKGSIPDRFSAQQFSDYHSELNMSSLELGDSALYFCASSSRLAGAYEQYFGPGTRLTVT.

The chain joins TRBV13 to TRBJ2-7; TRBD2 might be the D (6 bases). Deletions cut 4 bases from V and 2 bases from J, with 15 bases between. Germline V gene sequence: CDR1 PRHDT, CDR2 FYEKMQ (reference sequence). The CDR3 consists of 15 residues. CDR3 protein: CASSSRETYPYEQYF. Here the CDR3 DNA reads TGTGCCAGCAGCTCCCGGGAGACCTACCCCTACGAGCAGTACTTC. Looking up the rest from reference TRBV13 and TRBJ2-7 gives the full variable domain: AAGVIQSPRHLIKEKRETATLKCYPIPRHDTVYWYQQGPGQDPQFLISFYEKMQSDKGSIPDRFSAQQFSDYHSELNMSSLELGDSALYFCASSSRETYPYEQYFGPGTRLTVT.

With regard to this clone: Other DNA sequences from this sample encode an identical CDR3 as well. The CDR3 spells CASSGSSYEQYF. CDR3 sequence (DNA): TGTGCCAGCAGTGGGAGCTCCTACGAGCAGTACTTC. This sequence joins TRBV27 and TRBJ2-7, with D possibly matching TRBD2 (5 bases). The CDR3 totals 12 residues. The V end was cut by 5 bases, the J end by 0 bases, with 5 bases between. Germline V gene data show CDR1 as MNHEY and CDR2 as SMNVEV (reference sequence).

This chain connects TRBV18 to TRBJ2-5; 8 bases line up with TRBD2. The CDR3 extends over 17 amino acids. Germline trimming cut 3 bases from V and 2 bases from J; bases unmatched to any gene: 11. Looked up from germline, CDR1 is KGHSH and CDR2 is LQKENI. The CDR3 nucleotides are TGTGCCAGCTCACCCCGTGTAGTAGCGGGAAGGCAAGAGACCCAGTACTTC. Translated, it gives CASSPRVVAGRQETQYF.

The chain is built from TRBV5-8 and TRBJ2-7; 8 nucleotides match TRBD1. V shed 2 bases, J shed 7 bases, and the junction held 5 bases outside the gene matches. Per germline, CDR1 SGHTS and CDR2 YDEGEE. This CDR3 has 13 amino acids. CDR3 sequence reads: CASSFQGAREQYF. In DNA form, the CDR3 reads TGTGCCAGCAGCTTTCAGGGGGCAAGGGAGCAGTACTTC.

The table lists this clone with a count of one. CDR3 DNA: TGTGCCAGCAGCGCACAGGGGGCGAACACTGAAGCTTTCTTT. This encodes CASSAQGANTEAFF. This chain uses TRBV5-4 with TRBJ1-1; 9 bases are a match to TRBD1. CDR1 is SGHNT and CDR2 is YYREEE in the germline V gene (reference sequence). After removal of 4 bases from V and 1 base from J, the junction contained 2 bases not matched to a gene. This CDR3 region has 14 residues.

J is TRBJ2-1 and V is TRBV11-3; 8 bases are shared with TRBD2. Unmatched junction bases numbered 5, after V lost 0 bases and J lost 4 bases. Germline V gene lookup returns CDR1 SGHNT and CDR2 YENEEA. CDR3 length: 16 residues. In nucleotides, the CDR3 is TGTGCCAGCAGCTTAGATCTGAGCGGGGGTTACAATGAGCAGTTCTTC. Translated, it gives CASSLDLSGGYNEQFF.

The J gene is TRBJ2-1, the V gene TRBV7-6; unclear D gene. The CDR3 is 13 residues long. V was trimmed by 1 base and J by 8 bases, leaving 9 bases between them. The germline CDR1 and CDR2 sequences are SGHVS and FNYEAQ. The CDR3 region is CASSLELGYEQFF. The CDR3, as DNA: TGTGCCAGCAGCTTAGAGCTCGGGTATGAGCAGTTCTTC.

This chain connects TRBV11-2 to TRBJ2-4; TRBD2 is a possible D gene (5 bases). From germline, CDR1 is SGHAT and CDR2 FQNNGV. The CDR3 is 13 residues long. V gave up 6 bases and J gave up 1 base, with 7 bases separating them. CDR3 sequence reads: CASRPGAKNIQYF. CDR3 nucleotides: TGTGCCAGCAGACCGGGGGCCAAAAACATTCAGTACTTC.

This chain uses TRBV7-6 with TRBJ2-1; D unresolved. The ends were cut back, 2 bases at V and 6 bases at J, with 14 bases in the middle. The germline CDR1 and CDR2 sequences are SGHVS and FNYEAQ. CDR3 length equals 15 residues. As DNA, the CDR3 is TGTGCCAGCAGCTTACAAATGGGCCAGGCCAATGAGCAGTTCTTC. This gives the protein CASSLQMGQANEQFF. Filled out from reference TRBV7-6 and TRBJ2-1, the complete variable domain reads GAGVSQSPRYKVTKRGQDVALRCDPISGHVSLYWYRQALGQGPEFLTYFNYEAQQDKSGLPNDRFSAERPEGSISTLTIQRTEQRDSAMYRCASSLQMGQANEQFFGPGTRLTVL.

CDR3 in DNA: TGTGCCAGCAGCTTATTGAGTTCCCCGTACAATGAGCAGTTCTTC. This sequence encodes CASSLLSSPYNEQFF. The genes are TRBV7-8 and TRBJ2-1; D is undetermined. Germline loops: CDR1 SGHVS, CDR2 FQNEAQ. Trimming left V 2 bases short and J 4 bases short, with 12 bases between. The CDR3 extends over 15 amino acids.

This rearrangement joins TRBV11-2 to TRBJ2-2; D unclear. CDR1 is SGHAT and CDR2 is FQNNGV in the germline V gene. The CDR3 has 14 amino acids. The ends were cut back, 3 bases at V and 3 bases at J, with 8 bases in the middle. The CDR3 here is CASSFYGYTGELFF. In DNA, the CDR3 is TGTGCCAGCAGCTTTTATGGGTACACCGGGGAGCTGTTTTTT.

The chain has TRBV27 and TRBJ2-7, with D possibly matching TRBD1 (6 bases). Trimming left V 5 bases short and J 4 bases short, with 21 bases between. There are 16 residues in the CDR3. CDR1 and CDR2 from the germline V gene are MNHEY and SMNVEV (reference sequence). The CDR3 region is CASSTWDQGRAYEQYF. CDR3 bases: TGTGCCAGCAGTACATGGGACCAGGGGCGAGCTTACGAGCAGTACTTC.

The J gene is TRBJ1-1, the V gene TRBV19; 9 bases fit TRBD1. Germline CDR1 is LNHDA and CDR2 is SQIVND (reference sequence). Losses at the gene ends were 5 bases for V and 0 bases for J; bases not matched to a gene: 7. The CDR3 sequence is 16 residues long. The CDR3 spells CASSGQGLLMNTEAFF. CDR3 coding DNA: TGTGCCAGTAGTGGACAGGGGCTACTTATGAACACTGAAGCTTTCTTT.

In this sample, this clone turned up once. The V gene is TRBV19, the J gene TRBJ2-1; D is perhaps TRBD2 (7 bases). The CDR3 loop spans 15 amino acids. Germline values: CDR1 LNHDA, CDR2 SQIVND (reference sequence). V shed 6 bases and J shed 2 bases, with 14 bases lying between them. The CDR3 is CASSPAGAPYNEQFF. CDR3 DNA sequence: TGTGCCAGTAGCCCCGCGGGGGCCCCCTACAATGAGCAGTTCTTC.

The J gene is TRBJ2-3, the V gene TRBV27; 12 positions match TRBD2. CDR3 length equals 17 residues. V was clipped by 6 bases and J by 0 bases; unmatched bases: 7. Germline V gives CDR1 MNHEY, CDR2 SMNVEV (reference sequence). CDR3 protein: CASSRGLAGISTDTQYF. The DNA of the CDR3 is TGTGCCAGCAGCAGGGGACTAGCGGGTATAAGCACAGATACGCAGTATTTT.

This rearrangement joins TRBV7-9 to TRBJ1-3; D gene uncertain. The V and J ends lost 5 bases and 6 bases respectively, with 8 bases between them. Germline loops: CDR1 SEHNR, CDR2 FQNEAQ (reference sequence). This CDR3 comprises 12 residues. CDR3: CASSQTENTIYF. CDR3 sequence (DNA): TGTGCCAGCAGCCAGACCGAAAACACCATATATTTT. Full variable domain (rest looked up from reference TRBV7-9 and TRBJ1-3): DTGVSQNPRHKITKRGQNVTFRCDPISEHNRLYWYRQTLGQGPEFLTYFQNEAQLEKSRLLSDRFSAERPKGSFSTLEIQRTEQGDSAMYLCASSQTENTIYFGEGSWLTVV.

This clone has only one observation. Here the CDR3 DNA reads TGTGCCAGCAGTATCACTGAAGCTTTCTTT. Protein: CASSITEAFF. The chain carries TRBV7-9 and TRBJ1-1; D is unresolved. Deletions cut 6 bases from V and 4 bases from J, with 3 bases between. Germline CDR1 and CDR2: SEHNR and FQNEAQ (reference sequence). CDR3 size: 10 residues.

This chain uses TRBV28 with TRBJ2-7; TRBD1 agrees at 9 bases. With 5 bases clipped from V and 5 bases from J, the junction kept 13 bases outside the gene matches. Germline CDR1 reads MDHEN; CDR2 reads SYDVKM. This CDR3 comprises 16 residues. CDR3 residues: CASSLDLTGTGNEQYF. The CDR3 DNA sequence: TGTGCCAGCAGTCTTGACCTTACCGGGACAGGGAACGAGCAGTACTTC.

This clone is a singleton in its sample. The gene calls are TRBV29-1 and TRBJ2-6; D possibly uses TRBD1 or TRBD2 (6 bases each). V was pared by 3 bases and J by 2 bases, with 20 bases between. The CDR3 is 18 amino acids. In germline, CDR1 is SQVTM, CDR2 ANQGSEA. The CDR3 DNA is TGCAGCGTTGAGGGGATCCCGTCGGGGGCTGCTGGGGCCAACGTCCTGACTTTC. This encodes CSVEGIPSGAAGANVLTF.

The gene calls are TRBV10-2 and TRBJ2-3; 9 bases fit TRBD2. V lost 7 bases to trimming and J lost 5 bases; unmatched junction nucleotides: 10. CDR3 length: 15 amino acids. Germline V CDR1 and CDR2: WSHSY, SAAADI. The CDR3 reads CASIETSGVEDTQYF. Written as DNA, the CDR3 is TGCGCCAGCATAGAGACTAGCGGAGTCGAAGATACGCAGTATTTT.

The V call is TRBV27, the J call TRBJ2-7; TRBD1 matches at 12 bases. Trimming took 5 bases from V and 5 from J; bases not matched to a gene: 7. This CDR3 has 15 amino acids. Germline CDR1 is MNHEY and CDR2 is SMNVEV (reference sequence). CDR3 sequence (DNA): TGTGCCAGCAGTCGTGGGACAGGGGGCATCCACGAGCAGTACTTC. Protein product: CASSRGTGGIHEQYF.

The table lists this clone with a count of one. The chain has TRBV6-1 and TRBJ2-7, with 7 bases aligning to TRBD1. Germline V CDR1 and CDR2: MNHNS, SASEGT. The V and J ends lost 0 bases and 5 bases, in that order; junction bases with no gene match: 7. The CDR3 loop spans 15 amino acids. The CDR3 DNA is TGTGCCAGCAGTGAAGCGCAACAGGGGATCCACGAGCAGTACTTC. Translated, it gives CASSEAQQGIHEQYF.

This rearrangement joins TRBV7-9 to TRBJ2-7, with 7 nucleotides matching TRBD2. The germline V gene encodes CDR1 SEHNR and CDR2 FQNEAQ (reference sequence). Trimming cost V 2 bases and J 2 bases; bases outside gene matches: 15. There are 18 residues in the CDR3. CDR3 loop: CASSLPWNGTMAPYEQYF. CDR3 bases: TGTGCCAGCAGCTTACCCTGGAACGGGACTATGGCCCCCTACGAGCAGTACTTC.

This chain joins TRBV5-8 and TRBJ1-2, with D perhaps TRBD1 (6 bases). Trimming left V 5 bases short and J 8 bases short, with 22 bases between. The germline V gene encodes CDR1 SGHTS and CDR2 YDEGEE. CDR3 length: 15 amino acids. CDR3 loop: CASSYLQGRVDGYTF. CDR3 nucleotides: TGTGCCAGCAGTTACCTTCAGGGGAGGGTTGACGGCTACACCTTC.

The CDR3 reads CASSLETPTQYF. CDR3 in DNA: TGTGCCAGCAGCTTAGAGACTCCTACCCAGTACTTC. V gene TRBV7-2 combines with J gene TRBJ2-5; D is undetermined. Germline-derived CDR1 and CDR2 are SGHTA and FQGNSA. The CDR3 has 12 residues. The V gene lost 1 base and the J gene lost 8 bases, with 8 bases spanning the gap.